This paragraph reports one TCR beta chain. These data come from a study of OX40 agonist ivuxolimab in advanced cancers. Whole-study context: Partial responses, seen in three patients, involved one hepatocellular carcinoma and two cutaneous melanomas.

Clones were read by immunoSEQ multiplex PCR, and TCRdb kept only the in-frame ones, dropping some. Of about 32,000 clones listed, 85% to 90% were seen once; the top ten hold about 30%. CDR1 is MNHEY and CDR2 is SVGAGI in the germline V gene. Trimming removed 6 bases from V and 4 bases from J, with 9 bases in between. The CDR3 is 12 amino acids. This sequence was found in an adult with an advanced solid tumor such as melanoma, head and neck, liver or kidney cancer. The chain has TRBV6-5 and TRBJ2-5, with D possibly TRBD2 on 6 matching bases. Material: CD4+ or CD8+ T cells sorted from blood, obtained in a trial of the OX40 agonist ivuxolimab. CDR3 protein: CASSPEGETQYF. The DNA for the CDR3 is TGTGCCAGCAGCCCGGAGGGAGAGACCCAGTACTTC.